A selection of T cell receptor beta chains follows, all from one sample in a study of T-cell reconstitution after alpha-beta-depleted transplantation in children. TCRdb independently ran MiXCR on the PCR reads; one entry per CDR3 protein. In the table there are more than 100,000 distinct CDR3 sequences, under 30% of which are singletons. The sequences come from PBMCs, mostly from graft donor cells, collected 180 days after TCRalphabeta/CD19-depleted stem cell transplant. These receptor sequences come from a male patient aged 2-15 years who had a stem cell transplant for chronic granulomatous disease, so the T cells may come from the graft donor. CDR3s include the opening cysteine and the closing phenylalanine or tryptophan. A D gene is named only where the DNA matches it firmly. Rows may omit the clone size; those that give it use once, few, many or a size class.

CDR3 protein,CDR3 DNA,J gene,V gene,D gene,clone size
CSARDDRDSYEQYF,TGCAGTGCTAGAGACGACAGGGACTCCTACGAGCAGTACTTC,TRBJ2-7,TRBV20-1,TRBD1,few
CASSLTPARRLSLNTDTQYF,TGTGCCAGCAGCTTGACCCCTGCCCGTCGGTTATCACTAAACACAGATACGCAGTATTTT,TRBJ2-3,TRBV5-4,-,many
CASSIENQPQHF,TGTGCCAGCAGCATTGAAAATCAGCCCCAGCATTTT,TRBJ1-5,TRBV7-2,-,-
CASRGVYEQYF,TGCGCCAGCAGGGGTGTCTACGAGCAGTACTTC,TRBJ2-7,TRBV5-1,-,many
CASRLIGEISPLHF,TGTGCCAGCAGACTAATTGGGGAAATTTCACCCCTCCACTTT,TRBJ1-6,TRBV27,-,-
CASSPRTTDNEQFF,TGTGCCAGCAGCCCAAGGACTACGGACAATGAGCAGTTCTTC,TRBJ2-1,TRBV3-1,-,-
CASSSPAQDEQFF,TGCGCCAGCAGCTCCCCAGCGCAAGATGAGCAGTTCTTC,TRBJ2-1,TRBV5-1,-,many
CATEGEETQYF,TGTGCCACCGAGGGTGAAGAGACCCAGTACTTC,TRBJ2-5,TRBV15,-,many
CASSQLSGRAGETQYF,TGTGCCAGCAGTCAACTTAGCGGGAGGGCCGGAGAGACCCAGTACTTC,TRBJ2-5,TRBV6-1,TRBD2,few
CASSPMGVGAGNIQYF,TGTGCCAGCAGCCCCATGGGAGTGGGCGCGGGGAACATTCAGTACTTC,TRBJ2-4,TRBV12-3/TRBV12-4,-,-
CSGCREPYNEQFF,TGCAGCGGATGCAGGGAACCCTACAATGAGCAGTTCTTC,TRBJ2-1,TRBV29-1,-,many
CASSLAKTIAGANEQFF,TGCGCCAGCAGCTTGGCAAAAACAATAGCGGGCGCGAATGAGCAGTTCTTC,TRBJ2-1,TRBV5-1,TRBD2,many
CAISEPDSEQYF,TGTGCCATCAGTGAGCCTGACAGCGAGCAGTACTTC,TRBJ2-7,TRBV10-3,-,many
CASSFGIPNNSPLHF,TGTGCCAGCAGTTTCGGGATCCCCAATAATTCACCCCTCCACTTT,TRBJ1-6,TRBV12-3/TRBV12-4,-,-
CASSLAVFYEQYF,TGTGCCAGCAGTTTAGCGGTATTCTACGAGCAGTACTTC,TRBJ2-7,TRBV12-3/TRBV12-4,-,-
CASSLLFGAGVADTQYF,TGTGCCAGCAGCCTGCTGTTCGGAGCGGGAGTGGCAGATACGCAGTATTTT,TRBJ2-3,TRBV5-6,TRBD2,-
CASGPSRGNNEQFF,TGTGCTAGTGGTCCTAGCCGGGGAAACAATGAGCAGTTCTTC,TRBJ2-1,TRBV12-5,-,many
CASMRVEGYNEQFF,TGTGCCAGCATGCGGGTAGAGGGATACAATGAGCAGTTCTTC,TRBJ2-1,TRBV6-5,-,many
CASSLFPVWDTDTQYF,TGTGCCAGCAGCTTATTCCCAGTTTGGGACACAGATACGCAGTATTTT,TRBJ2-3,TRBV7-2,-,few
CASLLGGSYNEQFF,TGTGCCAGCCTACTAGGGGGGTCCTACAATGAGCAGTTCTTC,TRBJ2-1,TRBV28,-,-
CASSLATSGTWNTGELFF,TGTGCCAGCAGCTTAGCGACTAGCGGGACGTGGAACACCGGGGAGCTGTTTTTT,TRBJ2-2,TRBV7-8,TRBD2,-
CASSSHSRETQYF,TGTGCCAGCAGTTCACATAGCAGAGAGACCCAGTACTTC,TRBJ2-5,TRBV28,-,-
CASRLGDTQYF,TGTGCCAGCAGGCTAGGAGATACGCAGTATTTT,TRBJ2-3,TRBV6-5,-,many
CASSPRTGGTDTQYF,TGTGCCAGCAGCCCTCGGACAGGGGGCACAGATACGCAGTATTTT,TRBJ2-3,TRBV9,TRBD1,-
CASRSTGGGTDTQYF,TGTGCCAGCAGATCGACGGGCGGGGGTACAGATACGCAGTATTTT,TRBJ2-3,TRBV7-2,TRBD2,many
CSVTGRIDTQYF,TGCAGCGTGACAGGACGGATAGATACGCAGTATTTT,TRBJ2-3,TRBV29-1,-,many
CASSLADRGPYEQYF,TGCGCCAGCAGCTTGGCCGACAGGGGGCCCTACGAGCAGTACTTC,TRBJ2-7,TRBV5-1,TRBD1,few
CATSAGDQYGYTF,TGTGCCACCAGTGCCGGGGACCAATATGGCTACACCTTC,TRBJ1-2,TRBV24-1,-,few
CATSRGQGSVKLFF,TGTGCCACCAGCAGAGGACAGGGAAGTGTAAAACTGTTTTTT,TRBJ1-4,TRBV15,TRBD1,few
CSARDMGLELFF,TGCAGTGCTAGAGATATGGGGCTTGAGCTGTTTTTT,TRBJ2-2,TRBV20-1,-,few
CASSLGGGRSRDTQYF,TGCGCCAGCAGCTTGGGCGGCGGGAGAAGTAGGGATACGCAGTATTTT,TRBJ2-3,TRBV5-1,TRBD2,few
CASSGQGGGTTDTQYF,TGTGCCAGCAGTGGACAGGGCGGGGGGACCACAGATACGCAGTATTTT,TRBJ2-3,TRBV12-3/TRBV12-4,-,many
CASSLAPGVDEKLFF,TGCGCCAGCAGCTTAGCTCCGGGAGTGGATGAAAAACTGTTTTTT,TRBJ1-4,TRBV5-1,-,-
CASSQVPRPYSYEQYF,TGCGCCAGCAGCCAAGTCCCCAGACCATACTCCTACGAGCAGTACTTC,TRBJ2-7,TRBV4-1,-,many
CSAARGVAGATDTQYF,TGCAGTGCTGCACGGGGGGTTGCGGGGGCCACAGATACGCAGTATTTT,TRBJ2-3,TRBV20-1,-,-
CASSQRPGQGNSPLHF,TGTGCCAGCAGCCAGCGACCGGGACAGGGGAATTCACCCCTCCACTTT,TRBJ1-6,TRBV3-1,TRBD1,-
CASSFSLVAGYNEQFF,TGCGCCAGCAGCTTTAGTTTAGTAGCTGGTTACAATGAGCAGTTCTTC,TRBJ2-1,TRBV5-1,-,many
CASSSPARRAQYF,TGTGCCAGCAGTTCTCCCGCCCGGCGGGCGCAGTATTTT,TRBJ2-3,TRBV27,-,-
CASSSTTGSYEQYF,TGTGCCAGCAGCTCGACGACAGGGAGCTACGAGCAGTACTTC,TRBJ2-7,TRBV7-8,TRBD1,-
CASSLQGGERQFF,TGTGCTAGCAGCTTGCAAGGGGGCGAACGGCAGTTCTTC,TRBJ2-1,TRBV7-7,TRBD1,many
CASSFLGTGEPLRRVYNEQFF,TGTGCCAGCAGTTTTTTGGGGACAGGGGAGCCCCTGAGGAGAGTCTACAATGAGCAGTTCTTC,TRBJ2-1,TRBV28,TRBD1,few
CASSLGTGPSYEQYF,TGTGCCAGCAGCTTAGGGACAGGACCCTCCTACGAGCAGTACTTC,TRBJ2-7,TRBV7-6,TRBD1,once